These T cell receptor beta chains were read from a single sample in a study of T-cell reconstitution after alpha-beta-depleted transplantation in children. TCRdb recomputed calls from the PCR reads with MiXCR, one row per CDR3 protein. The data show about 160,000 distinct CDR3 sequences, 11% seen once. The source was PBMCs, collected before TCRalphabeta/CD19-depleted stem cell transplant. All receptors derive from a boy aged 2 to 10 with acute myeloid leukemia, due to receive a stem cell transplant. The CDR3 runs from the conserved cysteine through the conserved F or W. The order of the fields is J gene, CDR3 length, clone size, D gene, V gene, CDR3 DNA, CDR3 protein. D genes are given only for firm matches. Some rows mark clone size as missing; the rest say once, few, many or name a class of expanded clone.

TRBJ1-1	14	many	.	TRBV12-3/TRBV12-4	TGTGCCAGCAGTTTGACAGCAGGTAGCACTGAAGCTTTCTTT	CASSLTAGSTEAFF
TRBJ1-2	13	many	.	TRBV7-9	TGTGCCAGCAGCCTCCGGGCCGGGGAGGGCTACACCTTC	CASSLRAGEGYTF
TRBJ2-4	15	many	.	TRBV5-5	TGTGCCAGCAGCTTGGCGGGTCTGGACAAAAACATTCAGTACTTC	CASSLAGLDKNIQYF
TRBJ1-6	15	many	.	TRBV10-2	TGCGCCAGCAGTGAGTTGGGGGCCAATAATTCACCCCTCCACTTT	CASSELGANNSPLHF
TRBJ2-7	14	many	.	TRBV11-2	TGTGCCACCCGTCTCGGAGGACTCTCCTACGAGCAGTACTTC	CATRLGGLSYEQYF
TRBJ2-7	12	many	.	TRBV4-1	TGCGCCAGCAGCCCAAGGTCAGGGGAGCAGTACTTC	CASSPRSGEQYF
TRBJ2-1	14	many	.	TRBV5-1	TGCGCCAGCAGCTTGGAGGGTTACTACAATGAGCAGTTCTTC	CASSLEGYYNEQFF
TRBJ2-6	15	many	.	TRBV5-1	TGCGCCAGCAGCTGGACAGATCCTGGGGCCAACGTCCTGACTTTC	CASSWTDPGANVLTF
TRBJ2-7	15	many	TRBD1	TRBV5-4	TGTGCCAGCAGCGGAGGGGACAGGGGCAGTCGGGAGCAGTACTTC	CASSGGDRGSREQYF
TRBJ1-2	13	many	.	TRBV12-3/TRBV12-4	TGTGCCAGCATCGCGGTTACAGCTCATGGCTACACCTTC	CASIAVTAHGYTF
TRBJ1-5	14	many	.	TRBV7-8	TGTGCCAGCAGCTTAGAAGGGAGCTATCAGCCCCAGCATTTT	CASSLEGSYQPQHF
TRBJ2-3	14	many	.	TRBV9	TGTGCCAGCAGCGTAGCGTCTAGCACAGATACGCAGTATTTT	CASSVASSTDTQYF
TRBJ1-2	14	many	TRBD1	TRBV25-1	TGTGCCAGCAGTGAGACAGGGAGGCACTATGGCTACACCTTC	CASSETGRHYGYTF
TRBJ1-2	16	many	.	TRBV28	TGTGCCAGCAGCCAAGTTACAGGGCACTCGAACTATGGCTACACCTTC	CASSQVTGHSNYGYTF
TRBJ2-1	14	.	.	TRBV13	TGTGCCATGGGCCCACGGACTGGGCAGTCTGAGCAGTTCTTC	CAMGPRTGQSEQFF
TRBJ2-1	12	many	.	TRBV5-1	TGCGCCAGCAGCTTGGGTATGAATGAGCAGTTCTTC	CASSLGMNEQFF
TRBJ1-5	17	many	.	TRBV20-1	TGCAGTGCTAGAGATGGGGGGACACCCAATGTGGGACAGCCCCAGCATTTT	CSARDGGTPNVGQPQHF
TRBJ2-5	15	many	.	TRBV28	TGTGCCAGCAGTTTAGGGGCAGGGAGAGGTGAGACCCAGTACTTC	CASSLGAGRGETQYF
TRBJ2-5	14	many	.	TRBV12-3/TRBV12-4	TGTGCCAGCAGTTTTGGACAGTTCCAAGAGACCCAGTACTTC	CASSFGQFQETQYF
TRBJ1-2	13	many	.	TRBV29-1	TGCAGCGTACCCGGCCCAACCAACTATGGCTACACCTTC	CSVPGPTNYGYTF
TRBJ2-3	16	many	TRBD1	TRBV29-1	TGCAGCGTTGCCCCACCCGGGACAGGGGTCACAGATACGCAGTATTTT	CSVAPPGTGVTDTQYF
TRBJ1-5	14	many	.	TRBV11-2	TGTGCCAGCAGCTTAGACGGGGGCGGGCAGCCCCAGCATTTT	CASSLDGGGQPQHF
TRBJ2-3	15	many	.	TRBV5-1	TGCGCCAGCAGCGGGGGACCGGCGAGCACAGATACGCAGTATTTT	CASSGGPASTDTQYF
TRBJ2-6	15	.	.	TRBV6-4	TGTGCCAGCTCGACTGAAATCTCTGGGGCCAACGTCCTGACTTTC	CASSTEISGANVLTF
TRBJ2-3	13	many	TRBD1	TRBV5-6	TGTGCCAGCAGCCTCCCACAGGGGTTTAAGCAGTATTTT	CASSLPQGFKQYF
TRBJ2-7	15	.	TRBD2	TRBV28	TGTGCCAGCAGTTTAGCTAGCGGGAATTCCTACGAGCAGTACTTC	CASSLASGNSYEQYF
TRBJ2-1	16	many	TRBD1	TRBV7-6	TGTGCCAGCAGCCTAAAGGGACAGACCAAATCAAATGAGCAGTTCTTC	CASSLKGQTKSNEQFF
TRBJ1-1	12	many	TRBD1	TRBV6-6	TGTGCCACTTCACAGGGGGGTACTGAAGCTTTCTTT	CATSQGGTEAFF
TRBJ2-1	15	many	TRBD2	TRBV7-3	TGTGCCAGCAGCTACGGGACTAGCCAATACAATGAGCAGTTCTTC	CASSYGTSQYNEQFF
TRBJ2-1	16	many	TRBD1	TRBV13	TGTGCCAGCAGCTTAGCGGGGACAGGGGGCTTCGGAGAGCAGTTCTTC	CASSLAGTGGFGEQFF
TRBJ2-3	15	many	TRBD2	TRBV7-8	TGTGCCAGCACCGATAGCGGGAGGTACACAGATACGCAGTATTTT	CASTDSGRYTDTQYF
TRBJ2-7	12	many	.	TRBV6-2/TRBV6-3	TGTGCCAGCCTTGTGGTCCCCTACGAGCAGTACTTC	CASLVVPYEQYF
TRBJ2-1	13	many	.	TRBV6-1	TGTGCCAGCACAGGGACCTCGGGGGTGGAGCAGTTCTTC	CASTGTSGVEQFF
TRBJ2-5	17	many	TRBD1	TRBV6-4	TGTGCCAGCAGTGAGCCGAGACAGGGGGCGCGGCAAGAGACCCAGTACTTC	CASSEPRQGARQETQYF
TRBJ2-4	18	many	.	TRBV7-8	TGTGCCAGCAGCTTACGGGGTGCCGCCACATTAGCCAAAAACATTCAGTACTTC	CASSLRGAATLAKNIQYF
TRBJ1-6	17	many	TRBD1	TRBV5-5	TGTGCCAGCAGCGCGTTCCGCCGGGACAGGGTGAATTCACCCCTCCACTTT	CASSAFRRDRVNSPLHF
TRBJ2-1	16	many	TRBD1	TRBV5-1	TGCGCCAGCAGCTTGGCAGTCAGGGGGTCCTACAATGAGCAGTTCTTC	CASSLAVRGSYNEQFF
TRBJ1-1	13	few	.	TRBV20-1	TGCAGTGCTACGGCAGGGGACGAGACTGAAGCTTTCTTT	CSATAGDETEAFF